This entry is about one T cell receptor (beta chain). The data derive from a study of T cell changes during pregnancy in multiple sclerosis. The ends lost 7 bases at V and 4 bases at J; junction bases unmatched: 11. CDR3 size: 15 residues. The germline gives CDR1 MNHEY, CDR2 SMNVEV (reference sequence). Sequencing used immunoSEQ multiplex PCR; TCRdb keeps in-frame clones, though not all of them. Seen here are 85,000 to 100,000 clones, about 92% observed once, and the top ten hold roughly 2.7%. This chain links TRBV27 with TRBJ2-7; 9 bases line up with TRBD1. This receptor was identified in a female donor with multiple sclerosis, enrolled in a pregnancy study. Sequenced material: peripheral blood, taken in the first trimester of pregnancy. The CDR3 is CASMFVGTGFYEQYF. The CDR3 DNA sequence: TGTGCCAGCATGTTTGTCGGGACAGGGTTTTACGAGCAGTACTTC.